This TCR beta chain was sequenced in a study of post-analysis software for immune sequencing data. Study results and caveats: Five or six TRBV segments, TRBV5-6, TRBV5-1 and TRBV20-1 among them, were found more frequent in patients than controls. With F measure, samples from one preparation batch clustered together strongly.

Germline CDR1 reads SGHTA; CDR2 reads FQGNSA. This CDR3 region has 15 residues. Trimming cost V 0 bases and J 4 bases; bases outside gene matches: 4. This clonotype was detected ten times or more. The antigen is undetermined. The TCR beta cDNA libraries carried unique molecular identifiers. In TCRdb, the PCR reads were re-called with MiXCR into one record per CDR3 protein. The table records some 690,000 distinct CDR3 sequences, 30% of them present only once. The sample consisted of blood. The chain carries TRBV7-2 and TRBJ2-5; 8 nucleotides align to TRBD1. This receptor was identified in a girl between 5 and 17 years old with multiple sclerosis. As DNA, the CDR3 is TGTGCCAGCAGCTTAGCGCGCCAGGGGGCAGAGACCCAGTACTTC. Translated, it gives CASSLARQGAETQYF.